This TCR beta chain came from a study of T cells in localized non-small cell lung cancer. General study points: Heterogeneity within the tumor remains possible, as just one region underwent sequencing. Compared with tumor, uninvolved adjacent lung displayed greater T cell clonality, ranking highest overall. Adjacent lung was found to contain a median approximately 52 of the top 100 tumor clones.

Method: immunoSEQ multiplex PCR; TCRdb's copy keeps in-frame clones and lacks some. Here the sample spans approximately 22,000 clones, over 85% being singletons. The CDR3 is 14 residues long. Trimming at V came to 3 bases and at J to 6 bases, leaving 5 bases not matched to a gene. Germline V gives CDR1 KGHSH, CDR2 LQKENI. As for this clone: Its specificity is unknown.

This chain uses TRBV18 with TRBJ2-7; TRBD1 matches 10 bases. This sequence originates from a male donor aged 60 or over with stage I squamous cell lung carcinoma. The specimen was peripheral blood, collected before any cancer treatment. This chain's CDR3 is CASSPIGQGVEQYF. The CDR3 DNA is TGTGCCAGCTCACCCATAGGACAGGGGGTCGAGCAGTACTTC.